The 3 T cell receptor beta chains below were found in one sample sequenced in a study of cytomegalovirus exposure and HLA in healthy donors (dated by TCRdb to the late 2010s). The method behind the library was the immunoSEQ multiplex PCR assay. A mixture of 60 forward primers for TCR Vbeta segments and 13 reverse primers for TCR Jbeta segments was used in the multiplex PCR. TCRdb holds this immuneACCESS table with in-frame rearrangements only. Some clones are missing; in checked studies, unresolved V genes explain under half, and the rest has no known cause. The sample table shows roughly 190,000 clones, and roughly 81% are seen once. Less than 4% of the sample comes from the top ten. The sequencing sample was made of PBMCs. The receptors originated from a woman aged 25 to 39 in good health and CMV-seropositive.

This clone was seen once. The chain combines TRBV7-2 with TRBJ2-2; 7 bases line up with TRBD1. This CDR3 comprises 14 residues. Germline CDR1 SGHTA, CDR2 FQGNSA. V trimming: 6 bases; J trimming: 1 base; junction bases outside the gene matches: 2. The CDR3: CASRRTGNTGELFF. CDR3 DNA sequence: TGTGCCAGCAGACGGACAGGGAACACCGGGGAGCTGTTTTTT. The full variable domain, rest sourced from reference TRBV7-2 and TRBJ2-2, is GAGVSQSPSNKVTEKGKDVELRCDPISGHTALYWYRQSLGQGLEFLIYFQGNSAPDKSGLPSDRFSAERTGGSVSTLTIQRTQQEDSAVYLCASRRTGNTGELFFGEGSRLTVL.

V usage is TRBV11-2 and J usage is TRBJ2-7; tentative D call: TRBD2 (6 bases). Germline CDR1 SGHAT, CDR2 FQNNGV. Deletions cut 5 bases from V and 7 bases from J, with 12 bases between. This CDR3 has 12 amino acids. In DNA form, the CDR3 reads TGTGCCAGCAGCGAGGGAGGAAGGGAGCAGTACTTC. This sequence encodes CASSEGGREQYF. The variable domain in full, with the rest retrieved from reference TRBV11-2 and TRBJ2-7, is EAGVAQSPRYKIIEKRQSVAFWCNPISGHATLYWYQQILGQGPKLLIQFQNNGVVDDSQLPKDRFSAERLKGVDSTLKIQPAKLEDSAVYLCASSEGGREQYFGPGTRLTVT.

This clone occurred a few times. This sequence joins TRBV6-1 and TRBJ1-1; D unresolved. Germline values: CDR1 MNHNS, CDR2 SASEGT. Trimming took 3 bases from V and 6 from J, leaving 8 bases between them. This CDR3 has 12 residues. CDR3 in amino acids: CASSEGGAEAFF. The CDR3 nucleotides are TGTGCCAGCAGTGAGGGAGGCGCTGAAGCTTTCTTT.